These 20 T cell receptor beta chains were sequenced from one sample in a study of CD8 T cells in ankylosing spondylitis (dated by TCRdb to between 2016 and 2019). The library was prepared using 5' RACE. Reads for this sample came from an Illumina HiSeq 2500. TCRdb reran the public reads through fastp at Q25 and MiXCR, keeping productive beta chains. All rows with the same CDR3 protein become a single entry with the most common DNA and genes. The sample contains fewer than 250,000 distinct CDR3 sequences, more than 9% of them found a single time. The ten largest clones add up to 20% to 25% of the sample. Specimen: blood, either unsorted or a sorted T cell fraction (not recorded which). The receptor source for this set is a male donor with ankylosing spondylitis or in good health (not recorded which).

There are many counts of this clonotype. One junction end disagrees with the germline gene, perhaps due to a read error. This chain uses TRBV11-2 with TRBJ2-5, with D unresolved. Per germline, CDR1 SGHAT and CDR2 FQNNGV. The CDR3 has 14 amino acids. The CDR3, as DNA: TGCGCCAGCAGCTTGGGCACGGGTAGGGAGACCCAGTACTTC. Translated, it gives CASSLGTGRETQYF.

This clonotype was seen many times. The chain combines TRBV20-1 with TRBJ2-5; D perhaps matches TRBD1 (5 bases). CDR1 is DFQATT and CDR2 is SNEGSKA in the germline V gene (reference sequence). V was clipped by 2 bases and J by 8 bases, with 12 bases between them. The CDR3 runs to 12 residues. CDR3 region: CSARHRLGTQYF. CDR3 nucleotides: TGCAGTGCTAGACACAGGTTGGGTACCCAGTACTTC.

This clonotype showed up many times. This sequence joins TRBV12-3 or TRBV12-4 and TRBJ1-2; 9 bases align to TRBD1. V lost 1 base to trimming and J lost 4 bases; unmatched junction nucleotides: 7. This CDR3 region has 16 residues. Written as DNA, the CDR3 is TGTGCCAGCAGTTTAGACAACAGGGGGCTGCCCTATGGCTACACCTTC. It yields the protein CASSLDNRGLPYGYTF.

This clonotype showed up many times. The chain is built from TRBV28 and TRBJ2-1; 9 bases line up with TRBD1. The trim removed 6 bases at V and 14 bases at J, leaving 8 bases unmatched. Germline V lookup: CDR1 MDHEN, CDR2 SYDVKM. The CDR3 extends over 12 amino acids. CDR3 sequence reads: CASSTPGTGKFF. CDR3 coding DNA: TGTGCCAGCAGCACCCCCGGGACAGGGAAGTTCTTC. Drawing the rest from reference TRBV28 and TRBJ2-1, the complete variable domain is DVKVTQSSRYLVKRTGEKVFLECVQDMDHENMFWYRQDPGLGLRLIYFSYDVKMKEKGDIPEGYSVSREKKERFSLILESASTNQTSMYLCASSTPGTGKFFGPGTRLTVL.

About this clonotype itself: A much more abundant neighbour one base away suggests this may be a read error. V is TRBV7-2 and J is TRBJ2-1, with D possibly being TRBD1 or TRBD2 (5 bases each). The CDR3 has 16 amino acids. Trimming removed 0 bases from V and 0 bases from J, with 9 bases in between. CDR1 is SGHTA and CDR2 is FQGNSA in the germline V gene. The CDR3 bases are TGTGCCAGCAGCTTAGCGGCAGGGAGCTCCTACAATGAGCAGTTCTTC. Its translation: CASSLAAGSSYNEQFF.

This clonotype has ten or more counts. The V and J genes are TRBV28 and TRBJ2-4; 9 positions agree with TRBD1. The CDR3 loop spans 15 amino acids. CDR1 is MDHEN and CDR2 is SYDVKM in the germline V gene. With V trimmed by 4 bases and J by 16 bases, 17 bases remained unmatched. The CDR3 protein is CASSSTPGQGGPIYF. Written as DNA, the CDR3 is TGTGCCAGCAGTTCGACCCCGGGACAGGGCGGGCCCATTTACTTC.

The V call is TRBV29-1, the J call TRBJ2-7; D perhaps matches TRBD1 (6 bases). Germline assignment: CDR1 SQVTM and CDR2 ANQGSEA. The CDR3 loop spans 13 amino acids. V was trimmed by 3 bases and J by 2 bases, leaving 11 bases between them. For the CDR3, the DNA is TGCAGCGTTGAGGGACGGACAGCCTACGAGCAGTACTTC. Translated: CSVEGRTAYEQYF.

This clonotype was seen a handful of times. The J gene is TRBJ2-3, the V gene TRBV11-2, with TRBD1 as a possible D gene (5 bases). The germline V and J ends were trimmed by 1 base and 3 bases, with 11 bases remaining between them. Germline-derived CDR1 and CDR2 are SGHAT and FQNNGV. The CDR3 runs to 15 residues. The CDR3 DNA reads TGTGCCAGCAGCTTAGCCAGGGTCGGGACAGATACGCAGTATTTT. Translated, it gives CASSLARVGTDTQYF.

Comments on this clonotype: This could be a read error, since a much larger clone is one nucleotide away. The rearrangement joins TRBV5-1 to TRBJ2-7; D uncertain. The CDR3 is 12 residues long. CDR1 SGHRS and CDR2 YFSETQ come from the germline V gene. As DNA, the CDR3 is TGCGCCAGCAGCTTGGCCGAGGACGAGCAGTCCTTC. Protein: CASSLAEDEQSF.

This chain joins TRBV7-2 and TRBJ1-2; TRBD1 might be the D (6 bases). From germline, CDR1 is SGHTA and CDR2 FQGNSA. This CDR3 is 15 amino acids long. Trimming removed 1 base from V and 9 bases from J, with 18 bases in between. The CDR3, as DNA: TGTGCCAGCAGCTTAGGGGTGGGGGGCGCCGGAAGCTACACCTTC. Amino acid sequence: CASSLGVGGAGSYTF.

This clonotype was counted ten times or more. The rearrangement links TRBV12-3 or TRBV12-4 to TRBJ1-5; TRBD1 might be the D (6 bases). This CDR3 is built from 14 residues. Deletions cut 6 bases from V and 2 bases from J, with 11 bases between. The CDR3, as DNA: TGTGCCAGCAGCGTAGGGGGAGGCAATCAGCCCCAGCATTTT. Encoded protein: CASSVGGGNQPQHF.

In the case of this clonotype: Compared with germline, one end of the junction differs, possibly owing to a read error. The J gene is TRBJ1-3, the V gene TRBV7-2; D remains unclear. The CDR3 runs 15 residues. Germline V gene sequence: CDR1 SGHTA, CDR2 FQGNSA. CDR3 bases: TGTGCCAGCAGCTTTGCAGAACACTCTGGAAGCACCATATATTTT. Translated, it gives CASSFAEHSGSTIYF.

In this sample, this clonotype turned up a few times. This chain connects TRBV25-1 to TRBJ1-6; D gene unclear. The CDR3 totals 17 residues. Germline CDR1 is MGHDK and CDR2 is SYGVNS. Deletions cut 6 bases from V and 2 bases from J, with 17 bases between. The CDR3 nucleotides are TGTGCCAGCAGCACTCGGACCGGGAGTACCTATAATTCACCCCTCCACTTT. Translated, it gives CASSTRTGSTYNSPLHF.

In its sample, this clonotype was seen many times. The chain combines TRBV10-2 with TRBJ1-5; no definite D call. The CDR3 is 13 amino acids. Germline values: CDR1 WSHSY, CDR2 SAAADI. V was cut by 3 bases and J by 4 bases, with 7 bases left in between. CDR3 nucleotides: TGCGCCAGCAGTGACGGGCGGAATCAGCCCCAGCATTTT. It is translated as CASSDGRNQPQHF.

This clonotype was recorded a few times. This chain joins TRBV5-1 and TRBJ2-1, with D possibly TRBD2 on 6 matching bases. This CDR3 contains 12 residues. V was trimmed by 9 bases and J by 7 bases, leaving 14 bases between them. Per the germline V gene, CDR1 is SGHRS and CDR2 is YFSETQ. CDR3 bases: TGCGCCACTAGGATAGGGAGGAATGAGCAGTTCTTC. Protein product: CATRIGRNEQFF. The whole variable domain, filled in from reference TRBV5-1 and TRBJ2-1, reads KAGVTQTPRYLIKTRGQQVTLSCSPISGHRSVSWYQQTPGQGLQFLFEYFSETQRNKGNFPGRFSGRQFSNSRSEMNVSTLELGDSALYLCATRIGRNEQFFGPGTRLTVL.

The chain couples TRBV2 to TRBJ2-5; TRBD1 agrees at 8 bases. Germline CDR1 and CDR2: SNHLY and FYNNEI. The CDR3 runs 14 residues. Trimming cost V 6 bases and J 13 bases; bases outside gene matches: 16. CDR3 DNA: TGTGCCAGCAGAGGAAGCCAGACAGGGGCGACTATGTACTTC. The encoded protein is CASRGSQTGATMYF.

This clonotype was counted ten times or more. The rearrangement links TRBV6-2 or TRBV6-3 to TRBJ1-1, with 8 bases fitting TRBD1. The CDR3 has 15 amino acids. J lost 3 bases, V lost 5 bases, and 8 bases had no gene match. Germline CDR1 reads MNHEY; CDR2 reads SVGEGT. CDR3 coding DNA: TGTGCCAGCAGTGACGGACAGGGCGGCGACACTGAAGCTTTCTTT. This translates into CASSDGQGGDTEAFF.

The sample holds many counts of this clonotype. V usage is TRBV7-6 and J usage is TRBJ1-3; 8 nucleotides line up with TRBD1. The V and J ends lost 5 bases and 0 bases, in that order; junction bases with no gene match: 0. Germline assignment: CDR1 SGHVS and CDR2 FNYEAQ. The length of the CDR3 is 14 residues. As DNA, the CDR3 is TGTGCCAGCAGCACAGGGGGCTCTGGAAACACCATATATTTT. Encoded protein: CASSTGGSGNTIYF.

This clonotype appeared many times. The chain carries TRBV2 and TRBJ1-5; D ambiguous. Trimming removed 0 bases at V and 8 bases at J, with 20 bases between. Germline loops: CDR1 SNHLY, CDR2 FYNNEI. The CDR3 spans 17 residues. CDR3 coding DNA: TGTGCCAGCAGTGAAGCTGGAGGACGAGGGTCGGGAGAGCCCCAGCATTTT. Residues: CASSEAGGRGSGEPQHF.

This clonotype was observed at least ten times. This CDR3 is CASSLVGSVLQETQYF. The CDR3, as DNA: TGTGCCAGCAGTTTGGTGGGGTCTGTCCTCCAAGAGACCCAGTACTTC. The chain recombines TRBV6-5 with TRBJ2-5, with D unclear. From germline, CDR1 is MNHEY and CDR2 SVGAGI. The germline V and J ends were trimmed by 4 bases and 1 base, with 16 bases remaining between them. This CDR3 is built from 16 residues.